The TCR beta chain described here comes from a study of OX40 agonist ivuxolimab in advanced cancers. Germline-derived CDR1 and CDR2 are LNHNV and YYDKDF (reference sequence). Trimming cost V 2 bases and J 2 bases, with 10 bases left between them. This CDR3 has 14 residues. General observations from the study: It was also the case that some nonresponders had low normalized T-cell clonal expansion.

Repertoires were generated with immunoSEQ multiplex PCR, while TCRdb's copy carries only in-frame clones and drops some. The table has about 27,000 clones, over 75% seen once. On this clone itself: Its antigen remains unidentified.

This chain connects TRBV15 to TRBJ2-7; D is unclear. The TCR sequence derives from an adult with an advanced solid tumor such as melanoma, head and neck, liver or kidney cancer. Here the sequenced sample was CD4+ or CD8+ T cells sorted from blood, taken in a trial of the OX40 agonist ivuxolimab. For the CDR3, the DNA is TGTGCCACCAGCAGACCAGGCGGACCCTACGAGCAGTACTTC. It translates to CATSRPGGPYEQYF.